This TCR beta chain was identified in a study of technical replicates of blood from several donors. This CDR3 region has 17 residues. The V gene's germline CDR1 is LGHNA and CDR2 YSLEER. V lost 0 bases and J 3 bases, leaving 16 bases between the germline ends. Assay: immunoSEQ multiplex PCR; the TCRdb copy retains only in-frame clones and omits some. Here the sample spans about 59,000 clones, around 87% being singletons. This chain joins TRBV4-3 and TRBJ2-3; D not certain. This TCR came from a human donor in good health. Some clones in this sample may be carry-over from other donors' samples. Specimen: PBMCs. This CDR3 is CASSQEIYGPHTDTQYF. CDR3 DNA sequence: TGCGCCAGCAGCCAAGAGATCTATGGGCCGCATACAGATACGCAGTATTTT.